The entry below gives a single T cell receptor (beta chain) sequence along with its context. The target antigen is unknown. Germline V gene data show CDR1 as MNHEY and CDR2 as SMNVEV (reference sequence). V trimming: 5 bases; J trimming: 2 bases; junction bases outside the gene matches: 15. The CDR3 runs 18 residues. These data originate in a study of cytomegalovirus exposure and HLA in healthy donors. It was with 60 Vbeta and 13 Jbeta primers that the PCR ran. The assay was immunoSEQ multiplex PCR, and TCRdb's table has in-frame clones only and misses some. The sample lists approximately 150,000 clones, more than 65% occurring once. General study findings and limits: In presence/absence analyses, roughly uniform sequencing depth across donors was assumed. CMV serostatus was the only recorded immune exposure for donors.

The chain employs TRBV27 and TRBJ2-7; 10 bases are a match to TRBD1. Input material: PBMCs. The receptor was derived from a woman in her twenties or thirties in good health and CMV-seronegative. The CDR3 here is CASSHLTGQGISPYEQYF. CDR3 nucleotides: TGTGCCAGCAGTCATTTAACGGGACAGGGGATTTCTCCCTACGAGCAGTACTTC.